The rows below give T cell receptor beta chains drawn from one sample of a study of cytomegalovirus exposure and HLA in healthy donors. Produced via immunoSEQ multiplex PCR; TCRdb's table is partial and in-frame only. The sample spans some 150,000 clones; the ten largest clones claim around 2.2%. Sequenced: PBMCs. The origin of the receptors is a woman younger than 30 in good health and CMV-seronegative. Each CDR3 is given with its conserved first and last residue. A D gene is named only where the DNA matches it firmly.

D gene	V gene	J gene	CDR3 DNA	CDR3 protein
TRBD2	TRBV5-1	TRBJ2-1	TGCGCCAGCAGCTATTACTCAGGACTAGTAGTGGGTGAGCAGTTCTTC	CASSYYSGLVVGEQFF
.	TRBV7-3	TRBJ2-2	TGTGCCAGCAGCACCCAGGGTCGGACCGGGGAGCTGTTTTTT	CASSTQGRTGELFF
TRBD1	TRBV14	TRBJ2-3	TGTGCCAGCAGCCACAGGGGGCAGGTAGCAGATACGCAGTATTTT	CASSHRGQVADTQYF
TRBD1	TRBV11-2	TRBJ2-3	TGTGCCAGCAGCTTAGGGGACAGCAGTGAGTCGCAGTATTTT	CASSLGDSSESQYF
.	TRBV19	TRBJ2-1	TGTGCCAGTAGTATACGAGGTAGCCCTGAGCAGTTCTTC	CASSIRGSPEQFF
.	TRBV27	TRBJ2-5	TGTGCCAGCAGTTCAGGACTACAAGAGACCCAGTACTTC	CASSSGLQETQYF
TRBD2	TRBV7-2	TRBJ2-1	TGTGCCAGCAGCTTAGTCGGCGGGAGAAGACGGAATGAGCAGTTCTTC	CASSLVGGRRRNEQFF
.	TRBV19	TRBJ1-1	TGTGCCAGTAGTACCAACATGAACACTGAAGCTTTCTTT	CASSTNMNTEAFF
.	TRBV30	TRBJ1-4	TGTGCCTGGAGGTCGGTAGGGGATGAAAAACTGTTTTTT	CAWRSVGDEKLFF
TRBD2	TRBV18	TRBJ2-5	TGTGCCAGCTCACCACGGACAGCGGGAGCCTCGGAGACTCAGTACTTC	CASSPRTAGASETQYF
.	TRBV11-1	TRBJ2-1	TGTGCCAGCAGCCCCGGACAGGCCGGAGGGAATGAGCAGTTCTTC	CASSPGQAGGNEQFF
.	TRBV4-1	TRBJ2-2	TGCGCCAGCAGCCCCTCGGGCGGGATCGTCGGGGAGCTGTTTTTT	CASSPSGGIVGELFF
TRBD1	TRBV11-2	TRBJ2-5	TGTGCCAGCAGCAGGGACAGGAAAGAGACCCAGTACTTC	CASSRDRKETQYF
.	TRBV7-3	TRBJ2-3	TGTGCCAGCAGCTTAACGAGGAGTACAACAGATACGCAGTATTTT	CASSLTRSTTDTQYF
TRBD1	TRBV7-8	TRBJ1-1	TGTGCCAGCAGCGCGTCGACAGGGAGGAACACTGAAGCTTTCTTT	CASSASTGRNTEAFF
TRBD2	TRBV14	TRBJ2-2	TGTGCCAGTAAAACTAGCGGGAGCGTCGACACCGGGGAGCTGTTTTTT	CASKTSGSVDTGELFF
TRBD1	TRBV30	TRBJ1-2	TGTGCCGGGAGGATGGTCGGGACAGACCGCTATGGCTACACCTTC	CAGRMVGTDRYGYTF
.	TRBV23-1	TRBJ1-5	TGCGCCAGCAGTCAATCGATAACGGAGGTAGGGCCCCAGCATTTT	CASSQSITEVGPQHF
.	TRBV14	TRBJ1-1	TGTGCCAGCAGCCCCTTCGGGGTGGGCACTGAAGCTTTCTTT	CASSPFGVGTEAFF
.	TRBV12-5	TRBJ1-1	TGTGCTAGTGGACAGACAGGGAACACTGAAGCTTTCTTT	CASGQTGNTEAFF
TRBD1	TRBV18	TRBJ1-1	TGTGCCAGCTCACCATGGACAGGGGGCAGGATGAACACTGAAGCTTTCTTT	CASSPWTGGRMNTEAFF
.	TRBV7-9	TRBJ1-2	TGTGCCAGCTCGGGGGGGTTGGTGGGCTACACCTTC	CASSGGLVGYTF
TRBD1	TRBV7-8	TRBJ1-5	TGTGCCAGCAGCTTAATGACAGGGGATCAGCCCCAGCATTTT	CASSLMTGDQPQHF
.	TRBV15	TRBJ1-1	TGTGCCACCAGCAGAAGACAGAACACTGAAGCTTTCTTT	CATSRRQNTEAFF
.	TRBV5-4	TRBJ2-1	TGTGCCAGCAGCCGAAACGGCCAGGGGGGTTGGGATGAGCAGTTCTTC	CASSRNGQGGWDEQFF
TRBD1	TRBV20-1	TRBJ1-2	TGCAGTGCGACAGGGAACTATGGCTACACCTTC	CSATGNYGYTF
.	TRBV15	TRBJ2-3	TGTGCCACCAGCAGAGGTCAAACTCAAACAGATACGCAGTATTTT	CATSRGQTQTDTQYF
.	TRBV6-4	TRBJ2-3	TGTGCCAGCAGTGAGACCTCCTCAGGGGCAGATACGCAGTATTTT	CASSETSSGADTQYF